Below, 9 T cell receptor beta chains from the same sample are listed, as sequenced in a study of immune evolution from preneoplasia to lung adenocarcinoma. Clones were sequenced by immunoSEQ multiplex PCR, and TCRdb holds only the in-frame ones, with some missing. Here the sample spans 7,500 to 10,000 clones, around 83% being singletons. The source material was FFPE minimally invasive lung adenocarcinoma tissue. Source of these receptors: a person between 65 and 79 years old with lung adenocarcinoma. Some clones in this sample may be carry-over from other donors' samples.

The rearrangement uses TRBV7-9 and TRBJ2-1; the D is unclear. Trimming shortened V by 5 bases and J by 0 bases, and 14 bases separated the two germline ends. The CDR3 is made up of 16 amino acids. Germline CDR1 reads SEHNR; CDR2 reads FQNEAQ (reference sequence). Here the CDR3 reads CASSITAGSSYNEQFF. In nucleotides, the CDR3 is TGTGCCAGCAGCATTACGGCTGGTAGCTCCTACAATGAGCAGTTCTTC.

The CDR3 is CASSELVTYSNQPQHF. Written as DNA, the CDR3 is TGTGCCAGCAGTGAATTGGTAACTTATAGCAATCAGCCCCAGCATTTT. The chain links TRBV6-1 to TRBJ1-5; D is undetermined. Germline CDR1 MNHNS, CDR2 SASEGT. This CDR3 is built from 16 residues. V was clipped by 2 bases and J by 0 bases, with 11 bases between them.

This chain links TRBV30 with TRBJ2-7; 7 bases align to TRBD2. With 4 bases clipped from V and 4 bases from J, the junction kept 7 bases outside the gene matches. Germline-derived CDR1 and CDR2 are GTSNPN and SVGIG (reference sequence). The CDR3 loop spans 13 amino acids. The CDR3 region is CAWNEGGPYEQYF. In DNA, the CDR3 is TGTGCCTGGAATGAGGGAGGGCCTTACGAGCAGTACTTC.

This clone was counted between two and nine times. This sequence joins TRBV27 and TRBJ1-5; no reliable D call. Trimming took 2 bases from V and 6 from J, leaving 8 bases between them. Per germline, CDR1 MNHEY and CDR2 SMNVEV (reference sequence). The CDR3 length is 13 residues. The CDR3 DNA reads TGTGCCAGCAGTTTAGAGGGCGGTCAGCCCCAGCATTTT. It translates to CASSLEGGQPQHF.

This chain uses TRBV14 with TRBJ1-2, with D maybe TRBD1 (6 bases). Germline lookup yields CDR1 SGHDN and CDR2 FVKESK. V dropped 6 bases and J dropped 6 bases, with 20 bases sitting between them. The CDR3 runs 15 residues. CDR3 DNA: TGTGCCAGCAGACGATTTGGGGGCGCGGAGGATGGCTACACCTTC. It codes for CASRRFGGAEDGYTF.

The CDR3 DNA reads TGTGCCAGCAGCCAAGATTGGGGGAGCTTAAACACAGATACGCAGTATTTT. This codes for CASSQDWGSLNTDTQYF. V is TRBV14 and J is TRBJ2-3; D may correspond to TRBD1 or TRBD2 (5 bases each). V gave up 0 bases and J gave up 2 bases, with 15 bases separating them. Germline V lookup: CDR1 SGHDN, CDR2 FVKESK. This CDR3 comprises 17 residues.

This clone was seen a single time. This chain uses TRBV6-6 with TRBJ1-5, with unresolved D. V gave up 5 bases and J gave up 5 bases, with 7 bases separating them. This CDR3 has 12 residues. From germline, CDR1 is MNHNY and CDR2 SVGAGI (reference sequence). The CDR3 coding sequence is TGTGCCAGCAGTCACGTAGATCAGCCCCAGCATTTT. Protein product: CASSHVDQPQHF.

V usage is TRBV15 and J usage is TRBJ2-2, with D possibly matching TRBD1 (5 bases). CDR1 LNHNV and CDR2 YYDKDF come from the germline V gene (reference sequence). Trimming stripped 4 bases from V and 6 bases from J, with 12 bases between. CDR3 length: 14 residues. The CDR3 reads CATSKGRASGELFF. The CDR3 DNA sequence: TGTGCCACCAGCAAAGGCAGGGCCTCCGGGGAGCTGTTTTTT.

Here the CDR3 DNA reads TGTGCCAGCAGTGGTTCTGGGACTGGGCTAAGGGATACGCAGTATTTT. Translated, it gives CASSGSGTGLRDTQYF. The V gene is TRBV25-1, the J gene TRBJ2-3, with D possibly TRBD2 on 6 matching bases. The germline CDR1 and CDR2 sequences are MGHDK and SYGVNS. The CDR3 extends over 16 amino acids. V gave up 4 bases and J gave up 6 bases, with 20 bases separating them.